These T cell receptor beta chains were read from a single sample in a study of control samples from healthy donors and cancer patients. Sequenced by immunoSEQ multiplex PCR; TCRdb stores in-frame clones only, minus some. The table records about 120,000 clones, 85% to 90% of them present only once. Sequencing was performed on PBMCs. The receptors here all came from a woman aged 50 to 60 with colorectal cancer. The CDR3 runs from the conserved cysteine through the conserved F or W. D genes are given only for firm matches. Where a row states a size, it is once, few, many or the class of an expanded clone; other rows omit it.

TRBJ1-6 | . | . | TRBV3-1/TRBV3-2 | CASSQDWRSSYNSPLHF | TGTGCCAGCAGCCAAGATTGGAGGAGCTCCTATAATTCACCCCTCCACTTT
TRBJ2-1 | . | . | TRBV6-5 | CASSRGVRNEQFF | TGTGCCAGCAGTCGCGGGGTAAGAAATGAGCAGTTCTTC
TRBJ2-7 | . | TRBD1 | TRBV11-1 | CASSLTGQGPYYEQYF | TGTGCCAGCAGCTTAACCGGACAGGGGCCGTACTACGAGCAGTACTTC
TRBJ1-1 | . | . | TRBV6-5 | CASSSPANTEAFF | TGTGCCAGCAGTAGTCCGGCTAACACTGAAGCTTTCTTT
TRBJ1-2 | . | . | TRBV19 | CASSANPRGVYTF | TGTGCCAGTAGCGCTAACCCCAGGGGAGTATACACCTTC
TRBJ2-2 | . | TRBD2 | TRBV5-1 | CASSSAGYTGELFF | TGCGCCAGCAGCTCAGCGGGGTATACCGGGGAGCTGTTTTTT
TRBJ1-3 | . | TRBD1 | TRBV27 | CASSPRTGPGNTIYF | TGTGCCAGCAGTCCCCGGACAGGCCCTGGAAACACCATATATTTT
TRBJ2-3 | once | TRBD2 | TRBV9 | CASSVGPGTRTSGRAARTDTQYF | TGTGCCAGCAGCGTAGGCCCAGGAACGAGGACTAGCGGGAGGGCAGCCAGGACAGATACGCAGTATTTT
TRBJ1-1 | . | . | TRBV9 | CASSVGWGVNTEAFF | TGTGCCAGCAGCGTAGGATGGGGGGTGAACACTGAAGCTTTCTTT
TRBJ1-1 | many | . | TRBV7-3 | CASSLTGGPNTEAFF | TGTGCCAGCAGCTTAACGGGGGGGCCGAACACTGAAGCTTTCTTT
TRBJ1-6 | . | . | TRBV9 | CASSVEGQGSYNSPLHF | TGTGCCAGCAGCGTAGAAGGACAAGGCTCCTATAATTCACCCCTCCACTTT